This T cell receptor beta chain was captured by sequencing in a study of T cells after yellow fever vaccination. Synthesis of TCR cDNA relied on 5'RACE template switching, which attached a universal primer site and UMIs. One entry per CDR3 protein results from TCRdb running MiXCR on the 5' RACE reads. Among 250,000 to 300,000 distinct CDR3 sequences listed, roughly 5.2% were seen once. This CDR3 is 15 amino acids long. This clonotype was counted ten times or more. The chain employs TRBV21-1 and TRBJ2-5. TRBV21-1 is described as a pseudogene. The sequence was obtained from a man aged 18 to 30 who received the YFV17D yellow fever vaccine. Sequencing used CD4+ T cells sorted from PBMCs, obtained on the day of the yellow fever booster vaccination. The CDR3 reads CASSKARGYQETQYF. The CDR3 DNA reads TGTGCCAGCAGCAAAGCGCGGGGTTACCAAGAGACCCAGTACTTC.